This T cell receptor beta chain came from a study of cytomegalovirus exposure and HLA in healthy donors. Study-level results: Donors belonging to an Asian-associated ancestry cluster reportedly showed fewer N-insertions in productive TCRs than the approximately 700-donor mean, according to what a later analysis found.

Of note for this clone: Its antigen is unknown.

CDR1 and CDR2 from the germline V gene are SGHNT and YYREEE (reference sequence). The CDR3 covers 14 residues. V lost 10 bases and J 0 bases, leaving 15 bases between the germline ends. The PCR contained 60 Vbeta and 13 Jbeta primers. In the source study's methods: Roughly 12 million of about 88 million unique TCR beta chains were shared, per a later count. Generated by immunoSEQ multiplex PCR, the TCRdb table keeps only in-frame clones and is missing some. V and J calls and clone size come straight from that table; D and trimming were deduced from the DNA. The sample contains about 140,000 clones, 80% of which appear only once.

The TCR was taken from a man in his forties or fifties in good health and CMV-seronegative. The sequenced sample was PBMCs. V usage is TRBV5-4 and J usage is TRBJ2-3, with D tentatively TRBD2 (5 bases). The CDR3, as DNA: TGTGCCGGGAGAGCGGCCCCTAGCACAGATACGCAGTATTTT. Residues: CAGRAAPSTDTQYF.